The 32 T cell receptor beta chains below all came from one sample that was sequenced in a study of Graves' ophthalmopathy and Graves' hyperthyroidism. RNA transcripts were the template, and TCR beta CDR3 regions were amplified from them. Following a first-round RT-PCR that used HTBI primers, a second-round multiplex PCR was carried out. TCRdb reprocessed the multiplex PCR reads via MiXCR and lists one record per CDR3 protein. The sample carries under 350,000 distinct CDR3 sequences, 17% recorded once. The specimen sequenced was peripheral blood. Source of these receptors: an adult man with Graves' ophthalmopathy.

This clonotype has at least ten counts. The chain couples TRBV11-1 to TRBJ1-5, with TRBD1 as a possible D gene (6 bases). The germline V and J ends were trimmed by 5 bases and 0 bases, with 14 bases remaining between them. This CDR3 contains 16 residues. Germline assignment: CDR1 SGHAT and CDR2 FQDESV (reference sequence). CDR3 region: CASSTGKGGSNQPQHF. DNA for the CDR3: TGTGCCAGCAGCACAGGGAAGGGCGGTAGCAATCAGCCCCAGCATTTT. The variable domain in full, completed from reference TRBV11-1 and TRBJ1-5, reads EAEVAQSPRYKITEKSQAVAFWCDPISGHATLYWYRQILGQGPELLVQFQDESVVDDSQLPKDRFSAERLKGVDSTLKIQPAELGDSAMYLCASSTGKGGSNQPQHFGDGTRLSIL.

This clonotype was counted many times. The chain combines TRBV29-1 with TRBJ1-6; D uncertain. There are 14 residues in the CDR3. Germline CDR1 reads SQVTM; CDR2 reads ANQGSEA. Trimming shortened V by 7 bases and J by 8 bases, and 18 bases separated the two germline ends. The CDR3, as DNA: TGCAGCGCACGACCATTTCTCGTAGATTCACCCCTCCACTTT. Translated, it gives CSARPFLVDSPLHF.

This clonotype was observed at least ten times. The V call is TRBV24-1, the J call TRBJ2-5; D remains ambiguous. Germline CDR1 KGHDR, CDR2 SFDVKD. The CDR3 has 14 amino acids. Trimming removed 4 bases at V and 2 bases at J, with 10 bases between. The DNA for the CDR3 is TGTGCCACCAGTGAAAGAACAGATCAAGAGACCCAGTACTTC. Translating gives CATSERTDQETQYF.

This clonotype was seen many times. The chain employs TRBV20-1 and TRBJ2-5; maybe TRBD2 (6 bases). The CDR3 totals 12 residues. Looked up from germline, CDR1 is DFQATT and CDR2 is SNEGSKA (reference sequence). The ends were cut back, 4 bases at V and 2 bases at J, with 8 bases in the middle. This CDR3 is CSAIRGQETQYF. The DNA of the CDR3 is TGCAGTGCTATCCGGGGGCAAGAGACCCAGTACTTC.

This clonotype was counted many times. The rearrangement uses TRBV24-1 and TRBJ2-5, with a possible D match to TRBD1 (6 bases). CDR3 length: 16 amino acids. The germline V gene has CDR1 KGHDR and CDR2 SFDVKD. Trimming pared 3 bases from V and 4 bases from J, leaving 17 bases between. In DNA, the CDR3 is TGTGCCACCAGTGATCAGGACAGTAGCCTTTTAGAGACCCAGTACTTC. Translation: CATSDQDSSLLETQYF.

This clonotype came up many times. The rearrangement links TRBV12-3 or TRBV12-4 to TRBJ2-6; 8 positions agree with TRBD1. Germline trimming cut 6 bases from V and 2 bases from J; bases unmatched to any gene: 6. The length of the CDR3 is 16 residues. CDR3 sequence: CASSPSGGTGANVLTF. The CDR3 nucleotides read TGTGCCAGCAGCCCTTCAGGGGGCACTGGGGCCAACGTCCTGACTTTC.

In this sample, this clonotype turned up many times. This chain uses TRBV2 with TRBJ2-5, with 7 bases matching TRBD2. CDR1 SNHLY and CDR2 FYNNEI come from the germline V gene. CDR3 length equals 14 residues. V was clipped by 7 bases and J by 5 bases; unmatched bases: 10. Here the CDR3 DNA reads TGTGCCAGCAACATGGGGCTAGCGGTGGAGACCCAGTACTTC. Translated, it gives CASNMGLAVETQYF.

At least ten counts were recorded for this clonotype. V is TRBV9 and J is TRBJ2-7, with D perhaps matching TRBD1 or TRBD2 (5 bases each). The V end lost 2 bases, the J end lost 5 bases, and 14 bases lay between the germline ends. Germline V gives CDR1 SGDLS, CDR2 YYNGEE. This CDR3 is 14 amino acids long. This CDR3 reads CASSVGRKIDEQYF. The CDR3 coding sequence is TGTGCCAGCAGCGTGGGACGGAAGATCGACGAGCAGTACTTC.

This clonotype was detected many times. The chain couples TRBV7-2 to TRBJ2-5, with D possibly TRBD1 on 6 matching bases. The CDR3 consists of 16 residues. Germline V gene data show CDR1 as SGHTA and CDR2 as FQGNSA. The V end lost 5 bases, the J end lost 6 bases, and 22 bases lay between the germline ends. The CDR3 nucleotides read TGTGCCAGCAGCCCAGGGGCCCAGGGGTGGGGAAAGACCCAGTACTTC. Protein sequence: CASSPGAQGWGKTQYF.

This clonotype was observed many times. V and J are TRBV19 and TRBJ2-1; 11 bases are shared with TRBD2. With V trimmed by 7 bases and J by 2 bases, 19 bases remained unmatched. Germline V lookup: CDR1 LNHDA, CDR2 SQIVND (reference sequence). The CDR3 is made up of 20 amino acids. The CDR3 spells CASKLAGGLPAGGAYNEQFF. The CDR3 coding sequence is TGTGCCAGTAAGCTAGCGGGAGGTCTCCCAGCGGGGGGGGCCTACAATGAGCAGTTCTTC.

In DNA form, the CDR3 reads TGCGCCAGCAGCCAAGATTCCCCGCTTGGCGGGAACACCGGGGAGCTGTTTTTT. This codes for CASSQDSPLGGNTGELFF. The chain carries TRBV4-1 and TRBJ2-2, with D uncertain. The ends were cut back, 0 bases at V and 1 base at J, with 15 bases in the middle. The CDR3 sequence is 18 residues long. Germline CDR1 is MGHRA and CDR2 is YSYEKL.

This clonotype was detected many times. The chain employs TRBV7-2 and TRBJ1-2; weak D call: TRBD1 (6 bases). The ends were cut back, 3 bases at V and 8 bases at J, with 13 bases in the middle. Per the germline V gene, CDR1 is SGHTA and CDR2 is FQGNSA. This CDR3 comprises 13 residues. In nucleotides, the CDR3 is TGTGCCAGCAGCTTTCCGGGGGCGCAAGGCTACACCTTC. This encodes CASSFPGAQGYTF.

The chain recombines TRBV7-9 with TRBJ2-7; 9 bases are a match to TRBD2. Germline V lookup: CDR1 SEHNR, CDR2 FQNEAQ (reference sequence). The junction had 7 bases not matched to a gene; V was cut back by 5 bases and J by 5 bases. The CDR3 is 14 amino acids. The CDR3: CASSPGTSRNEQYF. The DNA for the CDR3 is TGTGCCAGCAGCCCCGGGACTAGCAGAAACGAGCAGTACTTC.

The gene calls are TRBV3-1 and TRBJ1-1; TRBD1 matches at 9 bases. V dropped 4 bases and J dropped 4; count of bases not matched to a gene: 10. This CDR3 spans 16 amino acids. Germline V lookup: CDR1 LGHDT, CDR2 YNNKEL (reference sequence). As DNA, the CDR3 is TGTGCCAGCAGCCTGCGGACAGGGGTCCGGGCCACTGAAGCTTTCTTT. This translates into CASSLRTGVRATEAFF.

This clonotype was counted at least ten times. The J gene is TRBJ1-5, the V gene TRBV6-2 or TRBV6-3; the D is unclear. Per germline, CDR1 MNHEY and CDR2 SVGEGT. This CDR3 contains 14 residues. The germline V and J ends were trimmed by 2 bases and 3 bases, with 8 bases remaining between them. CDR3 in amino acids: CASSYGTFNQPQHF. As DNA, the CDR3 is TGTGCCAGCAGTTACGGAACCTTCAATCAGCCCCAGCATTTT.

This clonotype showed up many times. This chain connects TRBV12-3 or TRBV12-4 to TRBJ1-2, with D hard to call. V lost 5 bases and J lost 3, with 7 bases in between. CDR3 length: 12 amino acids. The CDR3 spells CASSADHYGYTF. The DNA for the CDR3 is TGTGCCAGCAGTGCGGATCACTATGGCTACACCTTC.

The genes are TRBV7-8 and TRBJ2-2, with TRBD2 matching over 8 bases. From germline, CDR1 is SGHVS and CDR2 FQNEAQ. This CDR3 is 16 amino acids long. Unmatched junction bases numbered 13, after V lost 5 bases and J lost 8 bases. The DNA for the CDR3 is TGTGCCAGCAGCCTCCGACTAGCGCCATACGATGGGGAGCTGTTTTTT. Translating it yields CASSLRLAPYDGELFF.

The rearrangement joins TRBV20-1 to TRBJ1-5; D gene unclear. The CDR3 totals 13 residues. V was trimmed by 1 base and J by 4 bases, leaving 8 bases between them. CDR1 and CDR2 from the germline V gene are DFQATT and SNEGSKA (reference sequence). The DNA of the CDR3 is TGCAGTGCTAGAGTCCCGGGGAATCAGCCCCAGCATTTT. It codes for CSARVPGNQPQHF.

This clonotype was found many times. The rearrangement joins TRBV6-2 or TRBV6-3 to TRBJ1-5; the D gene is possibly TRBD1 (5 bases). The CDR3 contains 13 residues. The germline gives CDR1 MNHEY, CDR2 SVGEGT. Trimming cost V 6 bases and J 6 bases, with 12 bases left between them. DNA of the CDR3: TGTGCCAGCAGACCGGGGGGGGGTCAGCCCCAGCATTTT. Its translation is CASRPGGGQPQHF.

This clonotype was seen many times. This chain uses TRBV20-1 with TRBJ1-1, with a possible D match to TRBD1 (6 bases). The germline gives CDR1 DFQATT, CDR2 SNEGSKA (reference sequence). V gave up 3 bases and J gave up 0 bases, with 14 bases separating them. This CDR3 has 15 amino acids. CDR3 in amino acids: CSASRDTYMNTEAFF. In nucleotides, the CDR3 is TGCAGTGCTAGCCGGGACACCTATATGAACACTGAAGCTTTCTTT.

This clonotype was seen repeatedly, ten times or more. The chain carries TRBV7-8 and TRBJ2-7, with a weak D call TRBD2 (5 bases). Germline CDR1 is SGHVS and CDR2 is FQNEAQ. This CDR3 is 13 amino acids long. The V end was cut by 5 bases, the J end by 3 bases, with 11 bases between. CDR3 residues: CASSPAGDYEQYF. The CDR3 DNA sequence: TGTGCCAGCAGCCCTGCCGGGGACTACGAGCAGTACTTC.

This clonotype was seen only a few times. The V call is TRBV12-3 or TRBV12-4, the J call TRBJ1-5; D gene uncertain. Trimming removed 6 bases at V and 0 bases at J, with 12 bases between. This CDR3 has 15 residues. The CDR3 sequence: CASSGRTYSNQPQHF. CDR3 in DNA: TGTGCCAGCAGCGGACGGACTTATAGCAATCAGCCCCAGCATTTT.

This clonotype appeared many times. The rearrangement uses TRBV15 and TRBJ2-2, with 7 bases fitting TRBD1. CDR3 length: 16 amino acids. CDR1 and CDR2 (germline): LNHNV, YYDKDF (reference sequence). With 2 bases clipped from V and 4 bases from J, the junction kept 7 bases outside the gene matches. The CDR3 sequence: CATSRYEGAPTGELFF. The CDR3, as DNA: TGTGCCACCAGCAGATACGAGGGGGCGCCCACCGGGGAGCTGTTTTTT. Full variable domain (outside the CDR3, taken from reference TRBV15 and TRBJ2-2): DAMVIQNPRYQVTQFGKPVTLSCSQTLNHNVMYWYQQKSSQAPKLLFHYYDKDFNNEADTPDNFQSRRPNTSFCFLDIRSPGLGDTAMYLCATSRYEGAPTGELFFGEGSRLTVL.

This clonotype was seen repeatedly, ten times or more. The V and J genes are TRBV5-1 and TRBJ2-7, with 9 bases fitting TRBD1. The CDR3 runs to 15 residues. Germline V gives CDR1 SGHRS, CDR2 YFSETQ. Trimming removed 2 bases from V and 1 base from J; junction bases left unmatched: 4. CDR3 sequence reads: CASSLPGQGSYEQYF. The CDR3 region has the DNA TGCGCCAGCAGCTTACCGGGACAGGGATCCTACGAGCAGTACTTC.

This clonotype was recorded many times. J is TRBJ2-2 and V is TRBV7-8; TRBD2 aligns across 10 bases. The CDR3 has 17 residues. Germline values: CDR1 SGHVS, CDR2 FQNEAQ. V trimming: 4 bases; J trimming: 2 bases; junction bases outside the gene matches: 7. The CDR3: CASSYSSGSYNTGELFF. The CDR3, as DNA: TGTGCCAGCAGCTACTCTAGCGGGAGTTATAACACCGGGGAGCTGTTTTTT. Together with reference TRBV7-8 and TRBJ2-2, the CDR3 gives the full variable domain: GAGVSQSPRYKVAKRGQDVALRCDPISGHVSLFWYQQALGQGPEFLTYFQNEAQLDKSGLPSDRFFAERPEGSVSTLKIQRTQQEDSAVYLCASSYSSGSYNTGELFFGEGSRLTVL.

The genes are TRBV7-9 and TRBJ2-7, with D uncertain. With the DNA end fitting TRBJ2-1 better, the J assignment may be wrong. The CDR3 sequence is 14 residues long. The germline CDR1 and CDR2 sequences are SEHNR and FQNEAQ (reference sequence). CDR3: CASSFLNSYYEQFF. In DNA form, the CDR3 reads TGTGCCAGCAGCTTCCTAAACAGCTACTACGAGCAGTTCTTC.

There are many counts of this clonotype. The chain couples TRBV13 to TRBJ2-5, with a possible D match to TRBD1 (5 bases). Trimming took off 0 bases at V and 3 bases at J, with 11 bases between the two ends. This CDR3 spans 15 amino acids. CDR1 is PRHDT, CDR2 FYEKMQ, per germline (reference sequence). CDR3 DNA: TGTGCCAGCAGCTTAGGGTGGACACCCAAAGAGACCCAGTACTTC. Residues: CASSLGWTPKETQYF.

The chain links TRBV3-1 to TRBJ2-7, with 7 bases matching TRBD2. The J segment lost 4 bases and the V segment lost 3 bases, leaving 6 bases of the junction unmatched. The CDR3 covers 14 residues. Germline CDR1 LGHDT, CDR2 YNNKEL (reference sequence). This CDR3 reads CASSHGTTPYEQYF. CDR3 coding DNA: TGTGCCAGCAGCCACGGGACTACTCCATACGAGCAGTACTTC.

This clonotype appeared many times. CDR3 loop: CASSISRTLPPEAFF. CDR3 sequence (DNA): TGTGCCAGTAGTATCTCCCGGACGCTCCCCCCTGAAGCTTTCTTT. The V gene is TRBV19, the J gene TRBJ1-1; D is unresolved. Trimming shortened V by 3 bases and J by 6 bases, and 17 bases separated the two germline ends. The CDR3 spans 15 residues. CDR1 and CDR2 from the germline V gene are LNHDA and SQIVND (reference sequence). The full variable domain, its missing parts supplied by reference TRBV19 and TRBJ1-1, is DGGITQSPKYLFRKEGQNVTLSCEQNLNHDAMYWYRQDPGQGLRLIYYSQIVNDFQKGDIAEGYSVSREKKESFPLTVTSAQKNPTAFYLCASSISRTLPPEAFFGQGTRLTVV.

The gene calls are TRBV12-3 or TRBV12-4 and TRBJ2-7; 9 positions agree with TRBD1. The ends lost 3 bases at V and 2 bases at J; junction bases unmatched: 20. This CDR3 comprises 20 residues. The CDR3 spells CASSFRSWTGAGGGTYEQYF. CDR3 sequence (DNA): TGTGCCAGCAGTTTTAGGAGCTGGACAGGGGCGGGCGGGGGTACCTACGAGCAGTACTTC.

This clonotype was observed at least ten times. The chain recombines TRBV12-3 or TRBV12-4 with TRBJ1-2; TRBD1 matches 9 bases. The CDR3 loop spans 15 amino acids. Trimming at V came to 5 bases and at J to 4 bases, leaving 8 bases not matched to a gene. The CDR3, as DNA: TGTGCCAGCAGTACGGGACAGGGTTCCGCCTATGGCTACACCTTC. Its protein product is CASSTGQGSAYGYTF.

This clonotype was found a few times. Compared with germline, one end of the junction differs, possibly owing to a read error. The DNA for the CDR3 is TGTGCCAGCAGTGGTGTCAGGGGCGGCTATGGCTACAACTTC. It is translated as CASSGVRGGYGYNF. The chain combines TRBV6-1 with TRBJ1-2, with D perhaps TRBD1 (6 bases). Germline loops: CDR1 MNHNS, CDR2 SASEGT. The CDR3 contains 14 residues.